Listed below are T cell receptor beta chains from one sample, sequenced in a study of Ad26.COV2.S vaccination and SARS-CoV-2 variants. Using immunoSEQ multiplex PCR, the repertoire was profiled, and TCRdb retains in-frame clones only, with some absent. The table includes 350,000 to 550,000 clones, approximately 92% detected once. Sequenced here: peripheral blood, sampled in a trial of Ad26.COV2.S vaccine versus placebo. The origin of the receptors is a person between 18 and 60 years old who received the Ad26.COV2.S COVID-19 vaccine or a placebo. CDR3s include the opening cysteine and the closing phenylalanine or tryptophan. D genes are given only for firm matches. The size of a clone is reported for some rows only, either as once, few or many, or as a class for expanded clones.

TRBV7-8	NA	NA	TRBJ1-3	CASSTRPVNRGNTIYF	TGTGCCAGCAGCACTAGACCAGTTAATCGAGGAAACACCATATATTTT
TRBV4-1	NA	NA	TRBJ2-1	CASSPGGLNEQFF	TGCGCCAGCAGCCCCGGTGGGCTGAATGAGCAGTTCTTC
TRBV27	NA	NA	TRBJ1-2	CASSPDSEYGYTF	TGTGCCAGCAGTCCTGACAGCGAATATGGCTACACCTTC
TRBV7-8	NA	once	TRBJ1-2	CASSLWAGSDGYTF	TGTGCCAGCAGCTTATGGGCGGGGTCGGATGGCTACACCTTC
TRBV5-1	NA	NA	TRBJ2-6	CASSLGGSGANVLTF	TGCGCCAGCAGCTTGGGAGGATCTGGGGCCAACGTCCTGACTTTC
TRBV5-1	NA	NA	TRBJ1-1	CASSPAGGYFMNTEAFF	TGCGCCAGCAGCCCAGCAGGCGGCTACTTTATGAACACTGAAGCTTTCTTT
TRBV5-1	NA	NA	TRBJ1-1	CASSLDSPYNTEAFF	TGCGCCAGCAGCTTGGATTCCCCCTACAACACTGAAGCTTTCTTT
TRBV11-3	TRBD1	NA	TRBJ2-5	CASSLWDRGDPRYF	TGTGCCAGCAGCTTATGGGACAGGGGCGATCCACGGTACTTC
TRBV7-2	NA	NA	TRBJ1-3	CASSFLSSGNTIYF	TGTGCCAGCAGCTTCCTATCCTCTGGAAACACCATATATTTT
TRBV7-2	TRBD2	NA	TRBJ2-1	CASSLTSAGAYNEQFF	TGTGCCAGCAGCTTAACATCGGCGGGAGCCTACAATGAGCAGTTCTTC